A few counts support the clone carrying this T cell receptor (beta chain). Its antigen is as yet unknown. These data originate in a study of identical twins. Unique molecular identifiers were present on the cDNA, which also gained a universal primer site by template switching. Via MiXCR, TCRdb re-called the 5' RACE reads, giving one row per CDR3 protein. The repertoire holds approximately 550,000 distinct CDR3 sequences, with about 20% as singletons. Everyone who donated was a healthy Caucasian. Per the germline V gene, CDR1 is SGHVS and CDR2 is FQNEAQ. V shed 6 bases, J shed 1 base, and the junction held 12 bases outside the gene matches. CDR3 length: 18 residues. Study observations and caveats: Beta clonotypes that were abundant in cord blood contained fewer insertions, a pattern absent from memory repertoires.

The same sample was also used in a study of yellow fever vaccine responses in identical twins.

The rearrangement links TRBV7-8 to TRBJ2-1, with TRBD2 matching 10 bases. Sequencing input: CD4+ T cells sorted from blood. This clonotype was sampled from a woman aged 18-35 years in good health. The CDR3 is CASSSGRLSPRSYNEQFF. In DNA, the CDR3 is TGTGCCAGCAGTAGCGGGAGGTTATCCCCAAGGTCCTACAATGAGCAGTTCTTC.